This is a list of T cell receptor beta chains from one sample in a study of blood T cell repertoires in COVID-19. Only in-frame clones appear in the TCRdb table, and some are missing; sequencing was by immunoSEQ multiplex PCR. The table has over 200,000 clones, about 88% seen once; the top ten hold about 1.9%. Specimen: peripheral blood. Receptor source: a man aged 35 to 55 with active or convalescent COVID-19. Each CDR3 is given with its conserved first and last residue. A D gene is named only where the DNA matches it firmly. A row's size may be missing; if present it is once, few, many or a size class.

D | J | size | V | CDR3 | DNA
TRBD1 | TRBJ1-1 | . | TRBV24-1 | CATSDLFGTGEYTEAFF | TGTGCCACCAGTGATTTGTTCGGAACAGGGGAATACACTGAAGCTTTCTTT
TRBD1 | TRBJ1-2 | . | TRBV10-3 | CAISQGQGVYGYTF | TGTGCCATCAGTCAGGGACAGGGGGTCTATGGCTACACCTTC
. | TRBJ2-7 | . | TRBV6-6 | CASSYLVGEDKYF | TGTGCCAGCAGTTATTTGGTGGGGGAGGATAAGTACTTC
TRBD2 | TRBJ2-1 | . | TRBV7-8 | CASSLARTSGVNEQFF | TGTGCCAGCAGCTTAGCTCGGACTAGCGGGGTCAATGAGCAGTTCTTC
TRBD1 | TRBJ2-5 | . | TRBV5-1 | CASSSTGVLGETQYF | TGCGCCAGCAGCTCGACAGGGGTATTAGGAGAGACCCAGTACTTC
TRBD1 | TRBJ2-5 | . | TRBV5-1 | CASSLSRTGQETQYF | TGCGCCAGCAGCTTGTCCAGGACAGGGCAAGAGACCCAGTACTTC
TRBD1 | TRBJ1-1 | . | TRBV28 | CATTGALPNTEAFF | TGTGCCACGACAGGGGCGCTCCCGAACACTGAAGCTTTCTTT
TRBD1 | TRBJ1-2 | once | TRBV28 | CASYTGEGYTF | TGTGCCAGCTATACAGGGGAGGGCTACACCTTC
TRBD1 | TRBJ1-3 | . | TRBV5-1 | CASSFSPQGGGNTIYF | TGCGCCAGCAGCTTCTCCCCACAGGGGGGAGGAAACACCATATATTTT
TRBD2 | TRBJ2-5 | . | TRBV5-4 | CASSFGGQETQYF | TGTGCCAGCAGCTTCGGGGGGCAAGAGACCCAGTACTTC
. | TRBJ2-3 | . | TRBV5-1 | CASSLVHSGTSTDTQYF | TGCGCCAGCAGCTTGGTGCATTCCGGGACTAGCACAGATACGCAGTATTTT
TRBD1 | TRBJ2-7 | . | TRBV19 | CASSLNRGPYEQYF | TGTGCCAGTAGCCTAAACAGGGGACCCTACGAGCAGTACTTC
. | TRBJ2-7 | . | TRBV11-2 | CASSFAHYSYEQYF | TGTGCCAGCAGCTTCGCACATTACTCCTACGAGCAGTACTTC
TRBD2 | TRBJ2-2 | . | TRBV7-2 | CASSTTSGVNTGELFF | TGTGCCAGCAGCACAACAAGCGGGGTGAACACCGGGGAGCTGTTTTTT
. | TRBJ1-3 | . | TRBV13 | CASSGRGSGNTIYF | TGTGCCAGCAGCGGGCGAGGGTCTGGAAACACCATATATTTT
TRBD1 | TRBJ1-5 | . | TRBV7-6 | CASSLATGVGNQPQHF | TGTGCCAGCAGCTTAGCGACAGGGGTCGGCAATCAGCCCCAGCATTTT
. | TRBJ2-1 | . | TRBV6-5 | CASSYQDLPYNEQFF | TGTGCCAGCAGTTACCAGGACTTGCCCTACAATGAGCAGTTCTTC
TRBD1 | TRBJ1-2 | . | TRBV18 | CASSPDAGGWYGYTF | TGTGCCAGCTCACCAGATGCAGGGGGTTGGTATGGCTACACCTTC
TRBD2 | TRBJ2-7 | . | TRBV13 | CASKRGRSDEQYF | TGTGCCAGCAAGCGGGGACGGTCAGACGAGCAGTACTTC
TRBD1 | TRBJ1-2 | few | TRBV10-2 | CASSGTGVGGYTF | TGCGCCAGCAGTGGGACAGGGGTGGGCGGCTACACCTTC
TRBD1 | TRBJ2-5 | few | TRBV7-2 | CASSRRGRTETQYF | TGTGCCAGCAGCCGTAGGGGGCGCACAGAGACCCAGTACTTC
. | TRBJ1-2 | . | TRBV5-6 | CASTFRAVLPSSGYTF | TGTGCCAGCACCTTCAGGGCTGTACTCCCATCCTCGGGCTACACCTTC